These 29 T cell receptor beta chains were sequenced from one sample in a study of regulatory T cells in long-lasting Graves disease. According to the study, TCR beta libraries were built with iRepertoire HTBI primers and CDR3-region Arm-PCR. A single record per CDR3 protein comes from TCRdb applying MiXCR to the multiplex PCR reads. The sample contains some 490,000 distinct CDR3 sequences, around 12% of which appear only once. Time point specified: newly diagnosed GD, antithyroid drugs for less than 3 months. From PBMCs, RNA was extracted and then used to make the TCR library. The sample was also linked to a second study, of T cells in Graves' hyperthyroidism and ophthalmopathy.

The material was peripheral blood mononuclear cells (PBMCs), obtained at new diagnosis, from a patient treated with antithyroid drugs. These receptors all come from a woman aged 30 to 39 with Graves disease.

This chain connects TRBV15 to TRBJ2-7; TRBD1 might be the D (5 bases). Germline V gene data show CDR1 as LNHNV and CDR2 as YYDKDF (reference sequence). This CDR3 region has 14 residues. The germline V and J ends were trimmed by 0 bases and 2 bases, with 8 bases remaining between them. CDR3 loop: CATSRDRQTYEQYF. The CDR3, as DNA: TGTGCCACCAGCAGAGACCGACAGACCTACGAGCAGTACTTC.

This clonotype was seen only a few times. The chain employs TRBV20-1 and TRBJ1-1; D is uncertain. Germline V CDR1 and CDR2: DFQATT, SNEGSKA (reference sequence). This CDR3 contains 11 residues. The chain's CDR3 is CRARRGTEAFF. The DNA for the CDR3 is TGCAGGGCAAGGCGTGGGACTGAAGCTTTCTTT.

The sample holds many counts of this clonotype. The rearrangement links TRBV20-1 to TRBJ2-3; D is uncertain. V was cut by 0 bases and J by 4 bases, with 11 bases left in between. Germline V lookup: CDR1 DFQATT, CDR2 SNEGSKA (reference sequence). The CDR3 has 14 residues. This CDR3 reads CSARDSQAADTQYF. For the CDR3, the DNA is TGCAGTGCTAGAGATTCGCAGGCAGCAGATACGCAGTATTTT.

The chain joins TRBV18 to TRBJ1-6; no clear D. The germline V gene has CDR1 KGHSH and CDR2 LQKENI. The V end lost 3 bases, the J end lost 7 bases, and 10 bases lay between the germline ends. The CDR3 contains 14 residues. This chain's CDR3 is CASSPFGLNSPLHF. CDR3 DNA sequence: TGTGCCAGCTCACCTTTTGGTCTGAATTCACCCCTCCACTTT.

This clonotype was detected only a few times. V gene TRBV3-1 combines with J gene TRBJ2-1; 14 positions match TRBD2. V was clipped by 5 bases and J by 9 bases; unmatched bases: 6. The CDR3 spans 15 residues. Germline values: CDR1 LGHDT, CDR2 YNNKEL (reference sequence). CDR3 sequence: CASSWGLAGVGEQFF. The CDR3 bases are TGTGCCAGCAGCTGGGGACTAGCGGGAGTTGGTGAGCAGTTCTTC.

This clonotype was counted between two and nine times. The V and J genes are TRBV14 and TRBJ1-2; a possible D gene is TRBD1 (5 bases). The germline CDR1 and CDR2 sequences are SGHDN and FVKESK. Deletions cut 0 bases from V and 4 bases from J, with 9 bases between. The CDR3 contains 14 residues. The CDR3 sequence: CASSQDRVGYGYTF. CDR3 in DNA: TGTGCCAGCAGCCAAGACAGGGTAGGCTATGGCTACACCTTC.

The V gene is TRBV7-3, the J gene TRBJ2-5; TRBD1 might be the D (6 bases). Germline V gene sequence: CDR1 SGHTA, CDR2 FQGTGA. With 2 bases removed from V and 5 bases from J, the gap between germline ends came to 18 bases. The CDR3 covers 16 residues. CDR3 sequence reads: CASSLLGANEGETQYF. CDR3 nucleotides: TGTGCCAGCAGCTTATTGGGGGCCAACGAAGGGGAGACCCAGTACTTC.

This clonotype occurred many times. The chain has TRBV7-9 and TRBJ2-7; a possible D gene is TRBD2 (6 bases). V shed 1 base and J shed 6 bases, with 13 bases lying between them. CDR3 length: 14 amino acids. CDR1 is SEHNR and CDR2 is FQNEAQ in the germline V gene (reference sequence). CDR3 coding DNA: TGTGCCAGCAGCTTAGACGGGAGTGGGGGCGAGCAGTACTTC. Its protein is CASSLDGSGGEQYF.

This clonotype was counted ten times or more. The chain has TRBV9 and TRBJ2-1, with D perhaps matching TRBD1 or TRBD2 (5 bases each). Trimming removed 3 bases at V and 4 bases at J, with 14 bases between. From germline, CDR1 is SGDLS and CDR2 YYNGEE. The CDR3 consists of 15 residues. The CDR3 nucleotides read TGTGCCAGCAGCGAACAGGTCACGGGGTACAATGAGCAGTTCTTC. Residues: CASSEQVTGYNEQFF.

This clonotype was seen ten or more times. This chain connects TRBV20-1 to TRBJ1-1; 8 bases match TRBD1. The CDR3 contains 14 residues. Germline V gives CDR1 DFQATT, CDR2 SNEGSKA (reference sequence). Unmatched junction bases numbered 3, after V lost 0 bases and J lost 3 bases. CDR3 residues: CSARDQGAHTEAFF. Written as DNA, the CDR3 is TGCAGTGCTAGAGATCAGGGGGCGCACACTGAAGCTTTCTTT.

Many counts were recorded for this clonotype. V gene TRBV28 combines with J gene TRBJ2-1; TRBD2 aligns across 10 bases. The CDR3 loop spans 14 amino acids. Germline V gene data show CDR1 as MDHEN and CDR2 as SYDVKM. J lost 9 bases, V lost 8 bases, and 10 bases had no gene match. The CDR3 nucleotides read TGTGCCAGCGGGAGAGCGGGAGGGAGGAGTGAGCAGTTCTTC. Its protein is CASGRAGGRSEQFF.

Ten or more counts support this clonotype. The chain combines TRBV12-3 or TRBV12-4 with TRBJ1-2; D may be TRBD1 (6 bases). The CDR3 has 13 residues. Deletions cut 3 bases from V and 8 bases from J, with 13 bases between. The CDR3 here is CASSFNTRGGYTF. CDR3 sequence (DNA): TGTGCCAGCAGTTTCAACACCAGGGGAGGCTACACCTTC.

In this sample, this clonotype turned up a few times. The rearrangement uses TRBV6-8 and TRBJ2-7; 9 bases match TRBD1. This CDR3 comprises 15 residues. In germline, CDR1 is MNHGY, CDR2 SAAAGT. J lost 4 bases, V lost 8 bases, and 12 bases had no gene match. This chain's CDR3 is CASRHRDRAEYEQYF. The CDR3, as DNA: TGTGCCAGCCGACACAGGGACAGGGCTGAGTACGAGCAGTACTTC.

This clonotype was detected ten times or more. The CDR3 loop is CALVEQGAGQPQHF. CDR3 coding DNA: TGTGCCCTGGTCGAACAGGGGGCGGGTCAGCCCCAGCATTTT. The chain employs TRBV30 and TRBJ1-5; 9 bases fit TRBD1. V shed 8 bases, J shed 6 bases, and the junction held 11 bases outside the gene matches. This CDR3 has 14 residues. Germline-derived CDR1 and CDR2 are GTSNPN and SVGIG (reference sequence).

The chain couples TRBV2 to TRBJ1-2, with 12 bases aligning to TRBD1. V shed 4 bases, J shed 4 bases, and the junction held 7 bases outside the gene matches. Germline V gene lookup returns CDR1 SNHLY and CDR2 FYNNEI. This CDR3 comprises 16 residues. The CDR3 DNA reads as TGTGCCAGCAGTGGGGACAGGGGGCGAAGCCGCTATGGCTACACCTTC. As protein: CASSGDRGRSRYGYTF.

This clonotype was seen a few times. The V gene is TRBV7-9, the J gene TRBJ1-2; tentative D call: TRBD1 (6 bases). CDR1 is SEHNR, CDR2 FQNEAQ, per germline (reference sequence). The V gene lost 4 bases and the J gene lost 0 bases, with 12 bases spanning the gap. CDR3 length: 15 amino acids. In DNA form, the CDR3 reads TGTGCCAGCAGCTCCCAGGGGCGTACTAACTATGGCTACACCTTC. It is translated as CASSSQGRTNYGYTF.

This clonotype was found many times. The chain is built from TRBV11-2 and TRBJ2-3, with a weak D call TRBD2 (7 bases). The V gene lost 3 bases and the J gene lost 2 bases, with 15 bases spanning the gap. CDR3 size: 16 residues. Germline CDR1 SGHAT, CDR2 FQNNGV. This CDR3 reads CASSLFRGGATDTQYF. As DNA, the CDR3 is TGTGCCAGCAGCTTGTTTAGGGGGGGAGCCACAGATACGCAGTATTTT.

With respect to this clonotype: Given a far larger clone just one base away, this is likely a sequencing read error. This likely comes from a read error, as the CDR3 has no conserved phenylalanine or tryptophan at its end. The chain links TRBV11-2 to TRBJ1-1; 9 bases agree with TRBD1. The CDR3 runs 14 residues. Losses at the gene ends were 6 bases for V and 8 bases for J; bases not matched to a gene: 10. Germline V gene data show CDR1 as SGHAT and CDR2 as FQNNGV. The CDR3 loop reads CASSSGTGFVEAFL. The CDR3 coding sequence is TGTGCCAGCAGTTCCGGGACAGGGTTCGTAGAAGCTTTCTTG.

This clonotype was observed many times. The J gene is TRBJ1-2, the V gene TRBV30; no clear D gene. The CDR3 covers 13 residues. The germline V gene encodes CDR1 GTSNPN and CDR2 SVGIG (reference sequence). V was cut by 2 bases and J by 7 bases, with 14 bases left in between. Here the CDR3 reads CAWSRDSSIGYTF. The CDR3, as DNA: TGTGCCTGGAGTAGAGATAGTAGCATTGGCTACACCTTC.

This clonotype was counted many times. The V call is TRBV12-3 or TRBV12-4, the J call TRBJ2-1; unclear D gene. The V end lost 6 bases, the J end lost 3 bases, and 6 bases lay between the germline ends. This CDR3 contains 12 residues. The CDR3 DNA is TGTGCCAGCAGCGAAGACTACAATGAGCAGTTCTTC. Translating it yields CASSEDYNEQFF.

This chain connects TRBV5-1 to TRBJ1-1; D is perhaps TRBD1 (6 bases). Looked up from germline, CDR1 is SGHRS and CDR2 is YFSETQ. The CDR3 spans 14 residues. Trimming removed 0 bases from V and 8 bases from J, with 14 bases in between. The DNA of the CDR3 is TGCGCCAGCAGCTTGGCGGCAGGGACATCCGAAGCTTTCTTT. Translated: CASSLAAGTSEAFF.

This clonotype was seen ten or more times. The CDR3 reads CAWSVQSRIRSEEKLFF. The CDR3 DNA reads TGTGCCTGGAGTGTACAATCGCGGATCCGGTCGGAAGAAAAACTGTTTTTT. V and J are TRBV30 and TRBJ1-4; no clear D gene. V gave up 0 bases and J gave up 8 bases, with 22 bases separating them. This CDR3 region has 17 residues. Germline V gives CDR1 GTSNPN, CDR2 SVGIG (reference sequence).

This chain links TRBV2 with TRBJ2-5, with 9 nucleotides matching TRBD2. With 3 bases clipped from V and 5 bases from J, the junction kept 10 bases outside the gene matches. The CDR3 runs to 16 residues. Per the germline V gene, CDR1 is SNHLY and CDR2 is FYNNEI. CDR3: CASSEEASGTSETQYF. CDR3 DNA sequence: TGTGCCAGCAGTGAGGAGGCTAGCGGGACTTCGGAGACCCAGTACTTC.

The V and J genes are TRBV12-3 or TRBV12-4 and TRBJ2-1, with 7 bases matching TRBD2. The CDR3 contains 15 residues. Germline trimming cut 7 bases from V and 1 base from J; bases unmatched to any gene: 7. Here the CDR3 DNA reads TGTGCCAGCACCCCAACGCGGGGGTCCTACAATGAGCAGTTCTTC. This translates into CASTPTRGSYNEQFF.

This rearrangement joins TRBV11-3 to TRBJ2-7, with D perhaps given as TRBD1 or TRBD2 (5 bases each). The ends were cut back, 1 base at V and 8 bases at J, with 12 bases in the middle. Germline V gene lookup returns CDR1 SGHNT and CDR2 YENEEA. The CDR3 runs to 13 residues. The CDR3 sequence: CASSLVGEPKQYF. In DNA, the CDR3 is TGTGCCAGCAGCTTAGTGGGGGAGCCGAAGCAGTACTTC.

This clonotype was seen repeatedly, ten times or more. V gene TRBV5-1 combines with J gene TRBJ2-3; the D gene is possibly TRBD2 (6 bases). Between the trimmed V and J ends, which lost 6 bases and 2 bases, there was a span of 19 bases. CDR1 and CDR2 (germline): SGHRS, YFSETQ. This CDR3 has 16 residues. This CDR3 reads CASKFLGRSYTDTQYF. In nucleotides, the CDR3 is TGCGCCAGCAAGTTCCTCGGGAGATCTTACACAGATACGCAGTATTTT. The full variable domain, completed using reference TRBV5-1 and TRBJ2-3, is KAGVTQTPRYLIKTRGQQVTLSCSPISGHRSVSWYQQTPGQGLQFLFEYFSETQRNKGNFPGRFSGRQFSNSRSEMNVSTLELGDSALYLCASKFLGRSYTDTQYFGPGTRLTVL.

This clonotype was recorded at least ten times. The chain is built from TRBV2 and TRBJ1-5; possibly TRBD1 for D (5 bases). The CDR3 extends over 15 amino acids. V lost 4 bases and J lost 4, with 14 bases in between. Germline V gene data show CDR1 as SNHLY and CDR2 as FYNNEI. CDR3 bases: TGTGCCAGCAGTGGGCAGGGCAGTCGAAATCAGCCCCAGCATTTT. Residues: CASSGQGSRNQPQHF. Together with reference TRBV2 and TRBJ1-5, the CDR3 gives the full variable domain: EPEVTQTPSHQVTQMGQEVILRCVPISNHLYFYWYRQILGQKVEFLVSFYNNEISEKSEIFDDQFSVERPDGSNFTLKIRSTKLEDSAMYFCASSGQGSRNQPQHFGDGTRLSIL.

Points on this clonotype: A far larger clone is one nucleotide away, so this likely arose from a read error. This sequence joins TRBV2 and TRBJ2-7, with 10 bases that match TRBD2. The DNA end is more similar to TRBJ2-1, so the J call may be wrong. This CDR3 is 16 amino acids long. Germline CDR1 is SNHLY and CDR2 is FYNNEI. The CDR3 region has the DNA TGTGCCAGCACCATGGAACTACTAGCGGGAATGGATGAGCAGTTCTTC. Translation: CASTMELLAGMDEQFF.

This clonotype was seen at least ten times. This chain joins TRBV18 and TRBJ2-2, with D possibly matching TRBD1 (5 bases). The ends were cut back, 5 bases at V and 0 bases at J, with 10 bases in the middle. CDR1 is KGHSH and CDR2 is LQKENI in the germline V gene. The CDR3 has 15 residues. This CDR3 reads CASSVDRSNTGELFF. The CDR3 DNA reads TGTGCCAGCTCAGTCGACAGATCGAACACCGGGGAGCTGTTTTTT.